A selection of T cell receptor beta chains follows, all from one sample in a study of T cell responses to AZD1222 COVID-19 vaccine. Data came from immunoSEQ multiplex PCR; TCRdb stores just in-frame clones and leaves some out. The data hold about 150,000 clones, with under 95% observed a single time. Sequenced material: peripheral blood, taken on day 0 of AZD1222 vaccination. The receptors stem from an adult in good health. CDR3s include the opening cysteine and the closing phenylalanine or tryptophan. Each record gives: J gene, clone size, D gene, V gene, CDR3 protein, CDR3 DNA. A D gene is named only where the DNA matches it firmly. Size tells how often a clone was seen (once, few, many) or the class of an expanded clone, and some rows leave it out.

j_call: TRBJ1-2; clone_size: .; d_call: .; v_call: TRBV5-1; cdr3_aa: CASSLDRANYGYTF; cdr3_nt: TGCGCCAGCAGCTTGGACAGAGCTAACTATGGCTACACCTTC
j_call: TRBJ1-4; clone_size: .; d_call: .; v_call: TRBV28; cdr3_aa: CAQAALRGSSTNEKLFF; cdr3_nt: TGTGCCCAGGCCGCTCTAAGGGGATCCTCCACTAATGAAAAACTGTTTTTT
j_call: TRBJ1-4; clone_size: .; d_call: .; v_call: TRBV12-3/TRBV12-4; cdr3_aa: CASSLAGNEKLFF; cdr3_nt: TGTGCCAGCAGTTTGGCGGGAAATGAAAAACTGTTTTTT
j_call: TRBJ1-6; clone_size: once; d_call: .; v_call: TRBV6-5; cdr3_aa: CASSYRRRDNSPLHF; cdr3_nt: TGTGCCAGCAGTTACCGCAGGCGGGATAATTCACCCCTCCACTTT
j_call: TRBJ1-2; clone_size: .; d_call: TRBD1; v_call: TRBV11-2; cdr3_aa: CASSLGQTNYGYTF; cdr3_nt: TGTGCCAGCAGCCTGGGACAGACTAACTATGGCTACACCTTC
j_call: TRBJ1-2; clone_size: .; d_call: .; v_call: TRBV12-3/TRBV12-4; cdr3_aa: CASAWDTPRGYTF; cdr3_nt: TGTGCCAGCGCCTGGGACACCCCGCGGGGCTACACCTTC
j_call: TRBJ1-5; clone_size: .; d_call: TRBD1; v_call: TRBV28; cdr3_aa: CASNDRGRNQPQHF; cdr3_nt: TGTGCCAGCAATGACAGGGGGCGAAATCAGCCCCAGCATTTT
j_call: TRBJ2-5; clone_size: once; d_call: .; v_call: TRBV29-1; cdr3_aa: CSVGEIQETQYF; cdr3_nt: TGCAGCGTGGGTGAAATCCAAGAGACCCAGTACTTC
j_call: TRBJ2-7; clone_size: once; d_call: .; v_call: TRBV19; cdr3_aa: CASSMSAAEQYF; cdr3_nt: TGTGCCAGTAGTATGTCCGCGGCCGAGCAGTACTTC
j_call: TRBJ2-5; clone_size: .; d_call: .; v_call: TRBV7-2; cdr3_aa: CASSQTLGTQYF; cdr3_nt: TGTGCCAGCAGCCAAACCTTGGGGACCCAGTACTTC
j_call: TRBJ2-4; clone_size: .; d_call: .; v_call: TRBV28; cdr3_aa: CASSFDQLQYF; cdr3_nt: TGTGCCAGCAGTTTTGATCAACTTCAGTACTTC
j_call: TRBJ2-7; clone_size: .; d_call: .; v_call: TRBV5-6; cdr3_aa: CASSSPLTGATYEQYF; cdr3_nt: TGTGCCAGCAGTTCCCCACTCACCGGGGCCACCTACGAGCAGTACTTC
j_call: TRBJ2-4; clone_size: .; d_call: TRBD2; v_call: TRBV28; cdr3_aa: CATTLAGQLAKNIQYF; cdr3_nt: TGTGCCACCACACTAGCGGGACAATTAGCCAAAAACATTCAGTACTTC
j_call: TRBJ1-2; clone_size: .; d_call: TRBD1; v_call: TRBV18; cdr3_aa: CASSLRDRPYGYTF; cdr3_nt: TGTGCCAGCTCTCTTCGGGACAGACCTTATGGCTACACCTTC
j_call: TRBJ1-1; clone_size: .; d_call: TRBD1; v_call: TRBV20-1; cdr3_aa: CSASRQGGTEAFF; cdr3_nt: TGCAGTGCTAGTCGGCAGGGGGGCACTGAAGCTTTCTTT
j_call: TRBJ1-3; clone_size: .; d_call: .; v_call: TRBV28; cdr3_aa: CASREAGNTIYF; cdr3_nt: TGTGCCAGCAGGGAGGCGGGAAACACCATATATTTT
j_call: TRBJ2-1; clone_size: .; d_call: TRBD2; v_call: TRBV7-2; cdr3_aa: CASSFKGSSGSHEQFF; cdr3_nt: TGTGCCAGCAGCTTTAAGGGGTCTAGCGGGAGCCATGAGCAGTTCTTC
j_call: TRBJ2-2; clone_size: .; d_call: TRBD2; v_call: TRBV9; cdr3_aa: CASSYEGGGRPTGELFF; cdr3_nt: TGTGCCAGCAGCTACGAGGGGGGCGGGAGGCCCACCGGGGAGCTGTTTTTT
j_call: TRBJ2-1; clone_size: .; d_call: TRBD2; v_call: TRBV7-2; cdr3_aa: CASSLASGRGGLDEQFF; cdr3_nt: TGTGCCAGCAGCTTAGCGTCTGGGCGGGGGGGTCTGGATGAGCAGTTCTTC
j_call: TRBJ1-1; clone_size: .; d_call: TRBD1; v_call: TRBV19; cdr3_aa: CASSLDRWRPSEAFF; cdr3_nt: TGTGCCAGTAGCCTGGACAGGTGGCGACCGAGTGAAGCTTTCTTT
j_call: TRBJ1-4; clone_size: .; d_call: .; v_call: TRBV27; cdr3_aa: CASSSGRSPTNEKLFF; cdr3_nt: TGTGCCAGCAGTTCCGGACGGAGCCCAACTAATGAAAAACTGTTTTTT
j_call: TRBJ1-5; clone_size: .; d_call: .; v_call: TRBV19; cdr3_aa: CASSPQGAGQHQPQHF; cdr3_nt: TGTGCCAGTAGTCCGCAAGGGGCAGGGCAACATCAGCCCCAGCATTTT
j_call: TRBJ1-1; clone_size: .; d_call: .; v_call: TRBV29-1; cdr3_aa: CSVEGGQNTEAFF; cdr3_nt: TGCAGCGTTGAAGGCGGGCAGAACACTGAAGCTTTCTTT
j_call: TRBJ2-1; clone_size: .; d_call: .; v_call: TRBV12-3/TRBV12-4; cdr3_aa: CASSPSHNEQFF; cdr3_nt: TGTGCCAGCAGTCCCTCACACAATGAGCAGTTCTTC
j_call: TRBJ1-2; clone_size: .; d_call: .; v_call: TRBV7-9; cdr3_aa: CASSNSILEGHQANYGYTF; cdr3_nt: TGTGCCAGCAGCAATAGCATATTAGAAGGACACCAAGCTAACTATGGCTACACCTTC
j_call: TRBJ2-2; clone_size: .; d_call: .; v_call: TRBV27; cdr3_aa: CASRTLGLPALFF; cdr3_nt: TGTGCCAGCAGGACGTTGGGACTCCCCGCGCTGTTTTTT
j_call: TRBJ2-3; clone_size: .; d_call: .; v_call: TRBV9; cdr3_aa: CASSVASTDTQYF; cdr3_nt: TGTGCCAGCAGCGTAGCTAGCACAGATACGCAGTATTTT
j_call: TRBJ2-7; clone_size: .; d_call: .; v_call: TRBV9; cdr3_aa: CASSVGPAGAYEQYF; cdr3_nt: TGTGCCAGCAGCGTAGGGCCGGCAGGGGCCTACGAGCAGTACTTC
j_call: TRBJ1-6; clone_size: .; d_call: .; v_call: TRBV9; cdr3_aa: CASSVGQGGSYNSPLHF; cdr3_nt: TGTGCCAGCAGCGTAGGCCAGGGAGGCTCCTATAATTCACCCCTCCACTTT
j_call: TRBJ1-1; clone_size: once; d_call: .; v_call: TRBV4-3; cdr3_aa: CASSQDLGLVDTEAFF; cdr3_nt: TGCGCCAGCAGCCAAGATCTGGGGTTGGTGGACACTGAAGCTTTCTTT
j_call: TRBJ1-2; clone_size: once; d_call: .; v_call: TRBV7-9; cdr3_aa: CASSRARLYGYTF; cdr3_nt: TGTGCCAGCAGCAGGGCGCGGTTGTATGGCTACACCTTC
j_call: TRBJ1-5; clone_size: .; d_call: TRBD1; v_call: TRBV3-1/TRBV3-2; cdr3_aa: CASSRNRGSNQPQHF; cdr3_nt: TGTGCCAGCAGCCGGAACAGGGGAAGCAATCAGCCCCAGCATTTT
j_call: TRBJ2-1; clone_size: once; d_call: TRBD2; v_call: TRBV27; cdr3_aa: CASISNQLAGVSYNEQFF; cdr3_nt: TGTGCCAGCATCTCTAACCAACTAGCGGGGGTATCCTACAATGAGCAGTTCTTC
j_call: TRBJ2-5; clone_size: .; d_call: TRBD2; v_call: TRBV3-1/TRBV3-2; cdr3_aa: CASSQGGLAGETQYF; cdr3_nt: TGTGCCAGCAGCCAAGGCGGCCTAGCGGGAGAGACCCAGTACTTC
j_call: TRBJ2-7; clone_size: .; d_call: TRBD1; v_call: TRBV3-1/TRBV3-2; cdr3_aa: CASDRGTGGVEQYF; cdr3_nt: TGTGCCAGCGACCGGGGGACAGGGGGCGTCGAGCAGTACTTC
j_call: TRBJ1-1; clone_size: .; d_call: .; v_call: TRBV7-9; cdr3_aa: CAITGRLNTEAFF; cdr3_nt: TGTGCCATTACGGGACGCCTGAACACTGAAGCTTTCTTT
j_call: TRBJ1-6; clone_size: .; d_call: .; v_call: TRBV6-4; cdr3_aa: CATEGGTPLHF; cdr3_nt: TGTGCCACCGAAGGGGGGACACCCCTCCACTTT
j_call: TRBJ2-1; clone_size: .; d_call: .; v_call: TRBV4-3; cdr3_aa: CASSQEVGLDNEQFF; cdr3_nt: TGCGCCAGCAGCCAAGAGGTCGGGTTGGACAATGAGCAGTTCTTC
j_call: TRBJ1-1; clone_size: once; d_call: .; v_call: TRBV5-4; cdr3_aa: CASIQGGSTEAFF; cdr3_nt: TGTGCCAGCATCCAGGGAGGGAGCACTGAAGCTTTCTTT
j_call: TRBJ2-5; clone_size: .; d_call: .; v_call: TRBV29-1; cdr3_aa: CSVNPGGTYQETQYF; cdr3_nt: TGCAGCGTGAACCCCGGAGGGACTTACCAAGAGACCCAGTACTTC
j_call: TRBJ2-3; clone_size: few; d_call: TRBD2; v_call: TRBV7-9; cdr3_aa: CASAKAAGGTDTQYF; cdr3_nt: TGTGCCAGCGCAAAGGCGGCGGGGGGGACAGATACGCAGTATTTT
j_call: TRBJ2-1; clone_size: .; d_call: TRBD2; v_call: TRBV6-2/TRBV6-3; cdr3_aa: CASSGLAYNEQFF; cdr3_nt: TGTGCCAGCAGCGGACTAGCCTACAATGAGCAGTTCTTC
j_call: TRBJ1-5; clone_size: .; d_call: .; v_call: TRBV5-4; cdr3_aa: CASSLGPRGDQPQHF; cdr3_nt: TGTGCCAGCAGCTTGGGGCCGAGGGGAGATCAGCCCCAGCATTTT
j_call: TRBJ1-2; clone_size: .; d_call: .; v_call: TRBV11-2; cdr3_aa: CASSFRNRGYTF; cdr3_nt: TGTGCCAGCAGCTTTCGGAACCGAGGCTACACCTTC
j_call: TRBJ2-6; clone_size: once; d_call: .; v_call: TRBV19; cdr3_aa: CASSIWGTGANVLTF; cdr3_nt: TGTGCCAGTAGTATATGGGGGACTGGGGCCAACGTCCTGACTTTC
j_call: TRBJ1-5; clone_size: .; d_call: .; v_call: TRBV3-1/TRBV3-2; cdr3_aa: CASSSGEAGYVNQPQHF; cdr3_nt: TGTGCCAGCAGCTCCGGTGAGGCAGGATATGTCAATCAGCCCCAGCATTTT
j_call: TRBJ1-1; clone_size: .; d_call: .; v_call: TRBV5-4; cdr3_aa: CASSGPFPNTEAFF; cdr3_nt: TGTGCCAGCAGCGGGCCCTTCCCGAACACTGAAGCTTTCTTT
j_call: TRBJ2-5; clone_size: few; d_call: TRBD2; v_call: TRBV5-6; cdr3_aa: CASSFLAGGETQYF; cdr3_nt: TGTGCCAGCAGCTTCCTAGCGGGGGGAGAGACCCAGTACTTC
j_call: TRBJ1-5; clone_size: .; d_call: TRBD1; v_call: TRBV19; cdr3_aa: CASSTLDRGSNQPQHF; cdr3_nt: TGTGCCAGTAGTACCCTTGACAGGGGAAGCAATCAGCCCCAGCATTTT
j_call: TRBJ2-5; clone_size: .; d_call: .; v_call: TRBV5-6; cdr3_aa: CASSSSGTQYF; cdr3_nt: TGTGCCAGCAGCTCTTCGGGGACCCAGTACTTC
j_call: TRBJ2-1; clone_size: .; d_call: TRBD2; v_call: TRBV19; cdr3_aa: CASSIPGGPFEQFF; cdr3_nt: TGTGCCAGTAGTATCCCGGGAGGGCCATTTGAGCAGTTCTTC
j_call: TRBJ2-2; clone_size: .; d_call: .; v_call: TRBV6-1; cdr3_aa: CASSEAGDTGELFF; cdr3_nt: TGTGCCAGCAGTGAAGCCGGGGACACCGGGGAGCTGTTTTTT
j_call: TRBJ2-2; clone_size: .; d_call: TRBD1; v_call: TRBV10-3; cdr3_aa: CAISPQGSGELFF; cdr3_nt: TGTGCCATCAGTCCACAGGGGTCCGGGGAGCTGTTTTTT
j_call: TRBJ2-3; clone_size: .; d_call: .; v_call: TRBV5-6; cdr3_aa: CASSRGLQRITDTQYF; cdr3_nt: TGTGCCAGCAGCCGGGGCTTGCAGCGGATCACAGATACGCAGTATTTT
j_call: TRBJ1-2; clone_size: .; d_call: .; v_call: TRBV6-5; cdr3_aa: CASSYAQQDLYGYTF; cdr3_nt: TGTGCCAGCAGTTACGCCCAACAGGACCTCTATGGCTACACCTTC
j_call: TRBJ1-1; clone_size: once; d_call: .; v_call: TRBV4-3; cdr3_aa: CASSQVWHSSKDTEAFF; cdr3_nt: TGCGCCAGCAGCCAAGTTTGGCATTCTTCTAAAGACACTGAAGCTTTCTTT
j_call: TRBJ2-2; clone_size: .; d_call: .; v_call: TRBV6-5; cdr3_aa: CASNPGVHTGELFF; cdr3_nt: TGTGCCAGCAATCCCGGGGTCCACACCGGGGAGCTGTTTTTT
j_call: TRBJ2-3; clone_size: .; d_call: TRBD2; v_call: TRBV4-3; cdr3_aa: CASSQDQAGGGTDTQYF; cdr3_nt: TGCGCCAGCAGCCAAGATCAGGCGGGGGGGGGCACAGATACGCAGTATTTT
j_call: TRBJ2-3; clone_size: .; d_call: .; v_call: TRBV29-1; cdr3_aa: CSIDRDATDTQYF; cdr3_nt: TGCAGCATTGACCGGGACGCCACCGATACGCAGTATTTT